One sample yielded the 24 T cell receptor beta chains listed below, sequenced in a study of OX40 agonist ivuxolimab in advanced cancers. The table came from immunoSEQ multiplex PCR; TCRdb's copy has only in-frame clones and leaves some out. Of some 83,000 clones listed, roughly nine tenths are singletons. This specimen consisted of CD4+ or CD8+ T cells sorted from blood, obtained in a trial of the OX40 agonist ivuxolimab. The receptors originated from an adult with an advanced solid tumor such as melanoma, head and neck, liver or kidney cancer.

The rearrangement links TRBV11-2 to TRBJ2-1; D might be TRBD1 (5 bases). This CDR3 region has 15 residues. Germline V lookup: CDR1 SGHAT, CDR2 FQNNGV. V was shortened by 2 bases and J by 0 bases, with 8 bases between the two germline ends. In nucleotides, the CDR3 is TGTGCCAGCAGCTTACTAGGGGACTCCTACAATGAGCAGTTCTTC. The encoded protein is CASSLLGDSYNEQFF. Combining the CDR3 with reference TRBV11-2 and TRBJ2-1 gives the whole variable domain EAGVAQSPRYKIIEKRQSVAFWCNPISGHATLYWYQQILGQGPKLLIQFQNNGVVDDSQLPKDRFSAERLKGVDSTLKIQPAKLEDSAVYLCASSLLGDSYNEQFFGPGTRLTVL.

The V call is TRBV7-2, the J call TRBJ1-2; weak D call: TRBD1 (6 bases). The CDR3 is 14 amino acids. The germline V gene has CDR1 SGHTA and CDR2 FQGNSA. Trimming stripped 3 bases from V and 6 bases from J, with 14 bases between. The CDR3 loop reads CASSFPTGQNGYTF. Here the CDR3 DNA reads TGTGCCAGCAGCTTTCCCACCGGACAGAATGGCTACACCTTC.

This clone was recorded a few times. The chain recombines TRBV18 with TRBJ1-3; D ambiguous. The CDR3 runs 11 residues. Germline CDR1 is KGHSH and CDR2 is LQKENI. The ends were cut back, 6 bases at V and 7 bases at J, with 7 bases in the middle. This CDR3 is CASSAENTIYF. DNA of the CDR3: TGTGCCAGCTCCGCCGAGAACACCATATATTTT.

A few counts support this clone. The CDR3 loop is CASSLDASGGSGANVLTF. CDR3 coding DNA: TGTGCCAGCAGCTTGGACGCTAGCGGGGGCTCTGGGGCCAACGTCCTGACTTTC. This chain connects TRBV5-6 to TRBJ2-6; 10 bases are a match to TRBD2. The V segment lost 0 bases and the J segment 0 bases; nucleotides outside the gene matches: 3. Germline V gene lookup returns CDR1 SGHDT and CDR2 YYEEEE. The CDR3 has 18 amino acids.

This clone was detected only once. The V gene is TRBV9, the J gene TRBJ2-7, with 9 bases aligning to TRBD1. This CDR3 contains 15 residues. Trimming took 0 bases from V and 2 from J; bases not matched to a gene: 3. Germline CDR1 is SGDLS and CDR2 is YYNGEE. The CDR3 protein is CASSVGQGVPYEQYF. CDR3 DNA: TGTGCCAGCAGCGTAGGACAGGGGGTTCCCTACGAGCAGTACTTC.

This chain uses TRBV7-8 with TRBJ2-7; a possible D gene is TRBD2 (6 bases). This CDR3 has 12 amino acids. The germline V and J ends were trimmed by 3 bases and 6 bases, with 9 bases remaining between them. CDR1 and CDR2 from the germline V gene are SGHVS and FQNEAQ. The CDR3 bases are TGTGCCAGCAGCTTCCCCGGGAGCGAGCAGTACTTC. Translation: CASSFPGSEQYF.

The V and J genes are TRBV5-1 and TRBJ1-1; D call uncertain. Germline V lookup: CDR1 SGHRS, CDR2 YFSETQ. V dropped 0 bases and J dropped 0 bases, with 9 bases sitting between them. The CDR3 sequence is 15 residues long. The CDR3 region has the DNA TGCGCCAGCAGCTTGGCTCTCGGCTTGAACACTGAAGCTTTCTTT. Amino acid sequence: CASSLALGLNTEAFF.

This clone has just one count. The rearrangement uses TRBV7-2 and TRBJ2-7; the D gene is possibly TRBD1 (6 bases). Trimming shortened V by 5 bases and J by 6 bases, and 20 bases separated the two germline ends. The CDR3 totals 15 residues. Germline V gene data show CDR1 as SGHTA and CDR2 as FQGNSA. The CDR3 DNA sequence: TGTGCCAGCAGCCCCCCGCTGGGGGCGGTAGCCGAGCAGTACTTC. This gives the protein CASSPPLGAVAEQYF.

The chain employs TRBV4-3 and TRBJ2-1; D is perhaps TRBD1 (5 bases). V was pared by 0 bases and J by 0 bases, with 9 bases between. The CDR3 loop spans 16 amino acids. Germline CDR1 is LGHNA and CDR2 is YSLEER. The CDR3 bases are TGCGCCAGCAGCCAAGACAGGGCGAGCTCCTACAATGAGCAGTTCTTC. Amino acids: CASSQDRASSYNEQFF.

This clone was detected only once. The V and J genes are TRBV7-9 and TRBJ2-3; TRBD2 aligns across 11 bases. CDR3 length equals 17 residues. Germline V CDR1 and CDR2: SEHNR, FQNEAQ (reference sequence). The trim removed 3 bases at V and 0 bases at J, leaving 5 bases unmatched. Written as DNA, the CDR3 is TGTGCCAGCAGCTTCCTAGCGGGGGGAGGGAGCACAGATACGCAGTATTTT. It is translated as CASSFLAGGGSTDTQYF.

This clone appeared a few times. The chain couples TRBV5-1 to TRBJ1-1, with a tentative D call TRBD1 (5 bases). Germline-derived CDR1 and CDR2 are SGHRS and YFSETQ. V was trimmed by 2 bases and J by 5 bases, leaving 10 bases between them. This CDR3 has 13 residues. The CDR3 sequence is CASSFGGGTEAFF. The CDR3 coding sequence is TGCGCCAGCAGCTTTGGGGGAGGGACTGAAGCTTTCTTT. Full variable domain (outside the CDR3, taken from reference TRBV5-1 and TRBJ1-1): KAGVTQTPRYLIKTRGQQVTLSCSPISGHRSVSWYQQTPGQGLQFLFEYFSETQRNKGNFPGRFSGRQFSNSRSEMNVSTLELGDSALYLCASSFGGGTEAFFGQGTRLTVV.

V gene TRBV11-2 combines with J gene TRBJ1-3; D is possibly TRBD1 (5 bases). V gave up 3 bases and J gave up 4 bases, with 16 bases separating them. This CDR3 is built from 16 residues. From germline, CDR1 is SGHAT and CDR2 FQNNGV. In nucleotides, the CDR3 is TGTGCCAGCAGCTTTGGAGGGGCGATGACAGGAAACACCATATATTTT. It yields the protein CASSFGGAMTGNTIYF.

The gene calls are TRBV10-3 and TRBJ2-7, with D possibly being TRBD2 (6 bases). The length of the CDR3 is 13 residues. Trimming left V 10 bases short and J 7 bases short, with 20 bases between. CDR1 ENHRY and CDR2 SYGVKD come from the germline V gene. Here the CDR3 DNA reads TGTGCCACCCTCGGCGGTACCGGGGGAGAGCAGTACTTC. Translated: CATLGGTGGEQYF.

The rearrangement uses TRBV7-9 and TRBJ2-7, with 9 bases matching TRBD1. CDR3 size: 15 residues. Germline assignment: CDR1 SEHNR and CDR2 FQNEAQ (reference sequence). V trimming: 2 bases; J trimming: 1 base; junction bases outside the gene matches: 3. In DNA, the CDR3 is TGTGCCAGCAGCTTAATGGGGACAGGGTCCTACGAGCAGTACTTC. Its protein product is CASSLMGTGSYEQYF.

J is TRBJ2-7 and V is TRBV7-2; 7 bases line up with TRBD2. The length of the CDR3 is 15 residues. V lost 5 bases to trimming and J lost 1 base; unmatched junction nucleotides: 8. The germline CDR1 and CDR2 sequences are SGHTA and FQGNSA. The chain's CDR3 is CASSPRVSGSYEQYF. The CDR3, as DNA: TGTGCCAGCAGCCCCCGAGTTAGCGGGTCCTACGAGCAGTACTTC.

In this sample, this clone turned up once. This rearrangement joins TRBV4-2 to TRBJ2-1; TRBD2 aligns across 9 bases. The germline V gene has CDR1 LGHNA and CDR2 YNFKEQ. The CDR3 sequence is 14 residues long. With V trimmed by 1 base and J by 6 bases, 1 base remained unmatched. The CDR3 sequence is CASSQGGLANEQFF. The CDR3 bases are TGTGCCAGCAGCCAAGGGGGACTAGCCAATGAGCAGTTCTTC.

The chain is built from TRBV5-6 and TRBJ2-3; TRBD1 matches at 10 bases. The CDR3 consists of 14 residues. Trimming took 4 bases from V and 6 from J; bases not matched to a gene: 5. The germline V gene has CDR1 SGHDT and CDR2 YYEEEE. CDR3 sequence reads: CASSRDRGMDTQYF. DNA for the CDR3: TGTGCCAGCAGCCGGGACAGGGGTATGGATACGCAGTATTTT.

This clone was observed a few times. This sequence joins TRBV30 and TRBJ2-2; TRBD2 matches 9 bases. The V segment lost 3 bases and the J segment 3 bases; nucleotides outside the gene matches: 11. The CDR3 consists of 17 residues. Per germline, CDR1 GTSNPN and CDR2 SVGIG (reference sequence). CDR3 nucleotides: TGTGCCTGGAGGCCACATAGCGGGAGAATAGACACCGGGGAGCTGTTTTTT. It encodes CAWRPHSGRIDTGELFF. The whole variable domain, filled in from reference TRBV30 and TRBJ2-2, reads SQTIHQWPATLVQPVGSPLSLECTVEGTSNPNLYWYRQAAGRGLQLLFYSVGIGQISSEVPQNLSASRPQDRQFILSSKKLLLSDSGFYLCAWRPHSGRIDTGELFFGEGSRLTVL.

This chain joins TRBV29-1 and TRBJ1-1; D remains ambiguous. Per germline, CDR1 SQVTM and CDR2 ANQGSEA. The CDR3 covers 12 residues. V lost 7 bases to trimming and J lost 4 bases, with 13 bases between them. The CDR3: CSAGNGITEAFF. DNA of the CDR3: TGCAGCGCTGGGAACGGGATCACTGAAGCTTTCTTT. The variable domain in full, completed from reference TRBV29-1 and TRBJ1-1, reads SAVISQKPSRDICQRGTSLTIQCQVDSQVTMMFWYRQQPGQSLTLIATANQGSEATYESGFVIDKFPISRPNLTFSTLTVSNMSPEDSSIYLCSAGNGITEAFFGQGTRLTVV.

V gene TRBV4-2 combines with J gene TRBJ2-1; D perhaps matches TRBD2 (6 bases). The CDR3 extends over 15 amino acids. Germline V gene lookup returns CDR1 LGHNA and CDR2 YNFKEQ. Trimming removed 4 bases from V and 8 bases from J, with 18 bases in between. CDR3 sequence (DNA): TGTGCCAGCAGCCGGACTAACGGGAGTGGGTATGAGCAGTTCTTC. Its translation is CASSRTNGSGYEQFF.

This clone has just a few counts. DNA for the CDR3: TGTGCCAGCAGCTTATCGCGGGGTCAGCCCCAGCATTTT. Its protein is CASSLSRGQPQHF. The chain uses TRBV7-3 and TRBJ1-5, with unresolved D. The CDR3 covers 13 residues. CDR1 and CDR2 (germline): SGHTA, FQGTGA. Trimming shortened V by 2 bases and J by 6 bases, and 8 bases separated the two germline ends.

The gene calls are TRBV15 and TRBJ2-1; possibly TRBD1 for D (6 bases). The CDR3 length is 15 residues. Germline assignment: CDR1 LNHNV and CDR2 YYDKDF (reference sequence). V gave up 5 bases and J gave up 4 bases, with 15 bases separating them. The DNA for the CDR3 is TGTGCCACCAGCTACAACAGGGATCGGTACAATGAGCAGTTCTTC. Translation: CATSYNRDRYNEQFF.

The rearrangement links TRBV9 to TRBJ1-3; TRBD1 matches at 11 bases. The germline V gene encodes CDR1 SGDLS and CDR2 YYNGEE. Trimming cost V 4 bases and J 0 bases; bases outside gene matches: 9. This CDR3 spans 18 amino acids. The CDR3 is CASSPTSGQGGSGNTIYF. CDR3 nucleotides: TGTGCCAGCAGCCCGACCTCGGGACAGGGGGGCTCTGGAAACACCATATATTTT.

Points on this clone: A read error may account for a junction end that differs from germline. The chain uses TRBV7-7 and TRBJ2-1, with 7 bases that match TRBD1. In germline, CDR1 is SSHAT, CDR2 FNYEAQ (reference sequence). The CDR3 sequence is 13 residues long. Here the CDR3 DNA reads TGTGCTAGCAGCTTAGACAGGGTCAATGAGCAGTTCTTC. Protein: CASSLDRVNEQFF.